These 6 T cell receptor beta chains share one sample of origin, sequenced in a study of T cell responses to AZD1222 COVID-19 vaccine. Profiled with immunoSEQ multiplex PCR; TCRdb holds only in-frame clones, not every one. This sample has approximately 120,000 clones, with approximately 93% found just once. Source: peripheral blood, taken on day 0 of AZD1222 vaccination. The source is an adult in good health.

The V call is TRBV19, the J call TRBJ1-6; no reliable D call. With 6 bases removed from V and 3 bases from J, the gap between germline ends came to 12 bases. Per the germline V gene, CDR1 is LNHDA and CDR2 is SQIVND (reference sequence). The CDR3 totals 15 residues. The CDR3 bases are TGTGCCAGTAGGTTCCAGGACCTCTATAATTCACCCCTCCACTTT. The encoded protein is CASRFQDLYNSPLHF.

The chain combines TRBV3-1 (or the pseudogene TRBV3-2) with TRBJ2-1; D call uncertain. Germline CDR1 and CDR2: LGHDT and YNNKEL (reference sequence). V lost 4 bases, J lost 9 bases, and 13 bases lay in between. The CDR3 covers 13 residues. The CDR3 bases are TGTGCCAGCAGCCCGCGGTCAGATAGTGAGCAGTTCTTC. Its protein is CASSPRSDSEQFF.

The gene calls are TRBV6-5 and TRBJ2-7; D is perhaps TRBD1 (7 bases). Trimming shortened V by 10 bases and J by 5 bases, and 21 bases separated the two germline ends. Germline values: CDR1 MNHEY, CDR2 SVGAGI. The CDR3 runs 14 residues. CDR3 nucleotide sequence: TGTGCCACCCTACCAGACAGGGAGGCCCACGAGCAGTACTTC. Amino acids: CATLPDREAHEQYF.

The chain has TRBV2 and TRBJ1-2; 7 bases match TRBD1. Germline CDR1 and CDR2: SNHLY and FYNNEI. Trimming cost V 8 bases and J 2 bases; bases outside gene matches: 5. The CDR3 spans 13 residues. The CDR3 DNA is TGTGCCAGCCGGGACAGCCTCAACTATGGCTACACCTTC. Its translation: CASRDSLNYGYTF.

DNA for the CDR3: TGTGCCAGCAGTAATGGACTGGATTCTGGGGCCAACGTCCTGACTTTC. Translation gives CASSNGLDSGANVLTF. The chain joins TRBV5-4 to TRBJ2-6, with a weak D call TRBD2 (5 bases). The CDR3 extends over 16 amino acids. CDR1 and CDR2 from the germline V gene are SGHNT and YYREEE (reference sequence). The germline V and J ends were trimmed by 5 bases and 1 base, with 13 bases remaining between them.

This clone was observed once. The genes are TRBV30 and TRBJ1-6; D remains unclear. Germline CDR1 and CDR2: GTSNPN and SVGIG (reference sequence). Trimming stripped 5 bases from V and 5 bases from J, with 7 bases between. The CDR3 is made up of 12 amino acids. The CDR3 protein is CAWGRDNSPLHF. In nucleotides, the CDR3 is TGTGCCTGGGGACGCGATAATTCACCCCTCCACTTT.